This T cell receptor beta chain was profiled in a study of CD8 T cells in ankylosing spondylitis. TCRdb analysed the 5' RACE reads with MiXCR anew, one entry per CDR3 protein. The table records about 180,000 distinct CDR3 sequences, around 8.9% of them present only once. Looked up from germline, CDR1 is SGHRS and CDR2 is YFSETQ. CDR3 size: 13 residues. About this clonotype itself: Given a much more abundant clone one base away, this may be a read error.

Material for sequencing was blood, either unsorted or a sorted T cell fraction (not recorded which). The J gene is TRBJ2-7, the V gene TRBV5-1; 9 positions match TRBD1. This sequence was found in a female donor with ankylosing spondylitis or in good health (not recorded which). CDR3 region: CTSSVTGGYEQYF. In DNA form, the CDR3 reads TGCACCAGCAGCGTGACAGGGGGCTACGAGCAGTACTTC.